Below, 13 T cell receptor beta chains from the same sample are listed, as sequenced in a study of T cell clonality in common variable immunodeficiency. Only in-frame clones appear in the TCRdb table, and some are missing; sequencing was by immunoSEQ multiplex PCR. Observed in the sample are about 66,000 clones, none of them singletons. Material for sequencing was peripheral blood mononuclear cells. The receptors shown here come from a person between 18 and 75 years old in good health.

This clone was picked up many times. The read terminates 3 residues before the CDR3 end, so the remaining end is supplied by the germline J gene. The rearrangement links TRBV10-3 to TRBJ2-3; 10 nucleotides line up with TRBD2. The CDR3 contains 14 residues. The trim removed 8 bases at V and 0 bases at J, leaving 2 bases unmatched. The germline CDR1 and CDR2 sequences are ENHRY and SYGVKD. CDR3 sequence reads: CAIGLAASTDTQYF. The CDR3 bases that were read are TGTGCCATCGGACTAGCGGCTAGCACAGATACG.

This clone was seen at least ten times. The CDR3 goes on 3 residues after the read ends, and that part is filled in from the germline J gene. The chain joins TRBV20-1 to TRBJ2-1; 8 bases are a match to TRBD2. The CDR3 sequence is 17 residues long. Trimming removed 3 bases from V and 0 bases from J; junction bases left unmatched: 10. Germline assignment: CDR1 DFQATT and CDR2 SNEGSKA (reference sequence). CDR3 region: CSASGGGRGVSYNEQFF. Partial CDR3 DNA: TGCAGTGCTAGCGGGGGGGGGAGGGGCGTCTCCTACAATGAG.

This clone has at least ten counts. The read ends 3 residues before the CDR3 terminus; that terminus is restored from the germline J gene. This chain joins TRBV12-3 or TRBV12-4 and TRBJ2-3; TRBD1 or TRBD2 may be the D gene (5 bases each). V lost 3 bases and J 0 bases, leaving 7 bases between the germline ends. The length of the CDR3 is 14 residues. The CDR3 DNA, read in part, is TGTGCCAGCAGTTTCAGGGAGAGCACAGATACG. Translating it yields CASSFRESTDT. The full CDR3 is CASSFRESTDTQYF.

This clone appeared many times. The read falls 3 residues short of the CDR3 end, and the missing part is taken from the germline J gene. V and J are TRBV20-1 and TRBJ2-3, with D maybe TRBD1 (6 bases). The CDR3 consists of 15 residues. V lost 2 bases, J lost 6 bases, and 18 bases lay in between. The V gene's germline CDR1 is DFQATT and CDR2 SNEGSKA (reference sequence). CDR3 DNA, as far as it was read: TGCAGTGCTAGATTGTGGCTAAACCAGGGGGATACG. It yields the protein CSARLWLNQGDT. The whole CDR3 is CSARLWLNQGDTQYF.

This clone occurred many times. The CDR3 is cut off 3 residues early in the read; its end comes from the germline J gene. The chain employs TRBV10-1 and TRBJ2-7, with D tentatively TRBD1 (5 bases). Looked up from germline, CDR1 is WNHNN and CDR2 is SYGVQD (reference sequence). The V and J ends lost 2 bases and 5 bases respectively, with 19 bases between them. This CDR3 contains 16 residues. CDR3 sequence: CASSELPVGAFHEQYF. The sequenced part of the CDR3 DNA is TGCGCCAGCAGTGAGCTCCCCGTAGGGGCGTTTCACGAG.

This clone has at least ten counts. Sequencing ends 3 residues short of the CDR3 end; the germline J gene provides the rest. The V and J genes are TRBV19 and TRBJ1-5, with a weak D call TRBD1 (5 bases). The germline V gene has CDR1 LNHDA and CDR2 SQIVND (reference sequence). Between the trimmed V and J ends, which lost 3 bases and 2 bases, there was a span of 11 bases. The length of the CDR3 is 15 residues. CDR3 sequence reads: CASSIRIGGNQPQHF. The sequenced part of the CDR3 DNA is TGTGCCAGTAGTATTAGGATAGGGGGCAATCAGCCC. Together with reference TRBV19 and TRBJ1-5, the CDR3 gives the full variable domain: DGGITQSPKYLFRKEGQNVTLSCEQNLNHDAMYWYRQDPGQGLRLIYYSQIVNDFQKGDIAEGYSVSREKKESFPLTVTSAQKNPTAFYLCASSIRIGGNQPQHFGDGTRLSIL.

This clone was seen ten or more times. The DNA read from the CDR3 is TGTGCCAGTAGCCTTCTAGCGGGAGGTTTCAATGAG. It codes for CASSLLAGGFNE. The whole CDR3 sequence reads CASSLLAGGFNEQFF. V usage is TRBV19 and J usage is TRBJ2-1; 11 bases line up with TRBD2. Read data end 3 residues before the CDR3 end; the end is taken from the germline J gene. This CDR3 comprises 15 residues. J was trimmed by 6 bases and V by 6 bases; bases with no gene match: 7. Germline V lookup: CDR1 LNHDA, CDR2 SQIVND (reference sequence). Full variable domain (remainder filled in from reference TRBV19 and TRBJ2-1): DGGITQSPKYLFRKEGQNVTLSCEQNLNHDAMYWYRQDPGQGLRLIYYSQIVNDFQKGDIAEGYSVSREKKESFPLTVTSAQKNPTAFYLCASSLLAGGFNEQFFGPGTRLTVL.

This clone was detected many times. The read ends 3 residues shy of where the CDR3 ends; the end is completed using the germline J gene. The chain has TRBV6-2 or TRBV6-3 and TRBJ1-2; TRBD1 agrees at 7 bases. Trimming took 2 bases from V and 3 from J; bases not matched to a gene: 0. This CDR3 comprises 13 residues. CDR1 MNHEY and CDR2 SVGEGT come from the germline V gene. CDR3: CASSYDRDYGYTF. The covered CDR3 bases are TGTGCCAGCAGTTACGACAGGGACTATGGC.

This clone showed up many times. The observed sequence ends 3 residues before the CDR3 terminus, with the missing tail filled in from the germline J gene. This sequence joins TRBV7-3 and TRBJ2-1; tentatively, D is TRBD2 (6 bases). With 0 bases removed from V and 0 bases from J, the gap between germline ends came to 9 bases. The CDR3 length is 16 residues. Germline assignment: CDR1 SGHTA and CDR2 FQGTGA. The CDR3 sequence: CASSLTSGVSYNEQFF. The CDR3 DNA, read in part, is TGTGCCAGCAGCTTAACTTCGGGGGTCTCCTACAATGAG.

This clone was picked up many times. The CDR3 is cut off 3 residues early in the read; its end comes from the germline J gene. The gene calls are TRBV10-3 and TRBJ2-1; 8 bases agree with TRBD2. The V gene's germline CDR1 is ENHRY and CDR2 SYGVKD. V lost 6 bases, J lost 2 bases, and 6 bases stayed unmatched. CDR3 size: 15 residues. CDR3 residues: CAIRERAGAYNEQFF. The sequenced part of the CDR3 DNA is TGTGCCATCAGGGAAAGAGCGGGAGCCTACAATGAG.

This clone has a count of ten or more. The read falls 3 residues short of the CDR3 end, and the missing part is taken from the germline J gene. The gene calls are TRBV2 and TRBJ1-5, with D possibly being TRBD1 (6 bases). V gave up 4 bases and J gave up 3 bases, with 10 bases separating them. The germline gives CDR1 SNHLY, CDR2 FYNNEI. The CDR3 spans 14 residues. CDR3 protein: CASSAGTFNQPQHF. CDR3 DNA, as far as it was read: TGTGCCAGCAGTGCCGGGACATTCAATCAGCCC.

This clone was observed at least ten times. The read terminates 3 residues before the CDR3 end, so the remaining end is supplied by the germline J gene. The chain is built from TRBV19 and TRBJ1-5, with D perhaps TRBD1 (5 bases). The CDR3 has 14 amino acids. Trimming left V 5 bases short and J 4 bases short, with 12 bases between. Germline V gene data show CDR1 as LNHDA and CDR2 as SQIVND (reference sequence). This CDR3 reads CASSFRQTNQPQHF. CDR3 bases read: TGTGCCAGTAGTTTTAGACAGACTAATCAGCCC.

This clone was counted at least ten times. Read coverage stops 3 residues before the CDR3 terminus; the germline J gene supplies the remainder. The V and J genes are TRBV7-9 and TRBJ1-2; D might be TRBD1 (5 bases). Germline V gene sequence: CDR1 SEHNR, CDR2 FQNEAQ (reference sequence). This CDR3 spans 13 amino acids. CDR3 region: CASSLARQYGYTF. The CDR3 bases that were read are TGTGCCAGCAGCTTAGCCCGACAGTACGGC.